This paragraph reports one TCR beta chain. The specificity of this receptor is unknown. Per-nucleotide qualities are absent, and no much larger clonotype sits a single base away. This specimen comes from a study of vaccination effects on CD4 cells after COVID-19 (dated by TCRdb to 2021 to 2024). For the study in its entirety: Two doses of either the BNT162b2 or the mRNA-1273 mRNA SARS-CoV-2 vaccine were administered to participants. Pre-vaccine samples were drawn from a couple of convalescent patients 16 days and one week before the first dose, at 142 and 148 days after COVID-19 diagnosis. The study compared SARS-CoV-2 spike-specific CD4+ TCR repertoires before and after mRNA vaccination in COVID-19 convalescent patients and infection-naive vaccine recipients. Altogether, 10 COVID-19 convalescent patients and a few SARS-CoV-2-naive healthy vaccine recipients made up the full study. In the study, cultures from other donors were sequenced using the Oncomine TCR Beta short-read assay on an Illumina iSeq 100. Overall results and qualifications from the work: Limitations of the study were the small number of convalescent patients and the absence of early post-infection timepoints. Marked clonal contraction was observed in both infection-induced and vaccine-induced clones at late post-vaccination timepoints, consistent with waning T cell responses. In convalescent patients, the post-vaccine spike-reactive repertoire was composed mainly of new vaccine-induced clones that were largely distinct from infection-induced clones.

The method behind the library was the immunoSEQ multiplex PCR assay. DNA from the cultured, isolated CD4+ T cells was subjected to TCR beta CDR3 sequencing. The study's processing was this. Non-productive TCR sequences were removed and reads were trimmed to the CDR3 region, keeping CDR3s of at least 7 amino acids. Antigen-specific clonotypes were identified with the MANAFEST web app by comparing expansion in peptide wells against reference cultures. To be called positive, a clone needed expansion at FDR<0.05 compared with the reference and with all other wells, an odds ratio greater than 5, and a frequency greater than 0.1% in two replicate wells. Clonotypes significantly expanded in SARS-CoV-2 spike wells and in at least one common cold coronavirus spike condition were defined as cross-reactive. Using the stringdist R package, CDR3 similarity was measured by Levenshtein distance, and unrooted trees were constructed with ape in R 3.6.1. Imported from immuneACCESS, the table was reduced by TCRdb to in-frame sequences with V and J called. These copies leave out some clones; in studies compared against another copy, an unresolved V gene accounts for under half, and the cause of the remainder is not known. V and J calls and clone size follow that table, whereas D and trimming were derived from the DNA. The sample table contains 40,000 to 50,000 clones; only one count was recorded for roughly 80% of them. About 32% of the sample is in the top ten clones.

In the ViraFEST assay, PBMC were stimulated with viral peptide pools, and antigen-specific CD4+ T cell clonotypes were then identified by expansion using TCR sequencing. After about 10 days of culture, CD4+ T cells were isolated with the EasySep CD4+ T cell isolation kit. Convalescent patients had PCR-confirmed SARS-CoV-2 infection between March and December 2020, before Alpha, Beta and Delta variants emerged in the United States. Two million PBMC per well were cultured in IMDM with about 5% human AB serum, 7.5 to 10 IU/ml IL-2 and gentamicin, plus 10 ug/ml peptides. Half of the culture medium was replaced with fresh IL-2-containing medium on days 3 and 7. Unless noted otherwise, every peptide stimulation condition was cultured in triplicate wells. Using Ficoll-Paque Plus gradient centrifugation, PBMC were separated from whole blood and then either used fresh or cryopreserved at -140C. The QIAamp micro DNA kit was used to extract genomic DNA from the cultured CD4+ T cells.

Trimming removed 5 bases from V and 7 bases from J; the gene matches leave 4 bases unexplained. Sequences MNHEY (CDR1) and SVGAGI (CDR2) are obtained from the germline V gene. Including the terminal cysteine and phenylalanine, the CDR3 comprises 14 residues. The kept DNA is CDR3 alone, 42 bases in frame from the first base. The input for sequencing was CD4+ T cells from PBMCs cultured with a peptide pool, taken before COVID-19 vaccination. This TCR was recovered from a human donor who had a prior SARS-CoV-2 infection. The chain couples TRBV6-5 to TRBJ2-2; the junction holds 10 bases that match TRBD1. Here is the DNA: TGTGCCAGCAGTCGACAGGGGGCGATCGGGGAGCTGTTTTTT. Translation gives CASSRQGAIGELFF.